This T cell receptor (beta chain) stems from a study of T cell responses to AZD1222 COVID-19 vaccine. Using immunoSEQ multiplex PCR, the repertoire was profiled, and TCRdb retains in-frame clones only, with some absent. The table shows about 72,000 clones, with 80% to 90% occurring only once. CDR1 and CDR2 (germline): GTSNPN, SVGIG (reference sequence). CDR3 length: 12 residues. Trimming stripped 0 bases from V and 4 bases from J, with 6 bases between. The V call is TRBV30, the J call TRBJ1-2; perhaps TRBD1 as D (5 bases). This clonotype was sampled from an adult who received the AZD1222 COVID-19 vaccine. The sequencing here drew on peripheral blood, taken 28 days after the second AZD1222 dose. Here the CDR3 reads CAWSVGTYGYTF. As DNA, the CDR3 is TGTGCCTGGAGTGTGGGGACCTATGGCTACACCTTC.